These 25 T cell receptor beta chains share one sample of origin, sequenced in a study of control samples from healthy donors and cancer patients (dated by TCRdb to the early 2020s). Library construction relied on the immunoSEQ multiplex PCR assay. This is the immuneACCESS table as TCRdb keeps it, with only in-frame sequences that have V and J called. A part of the clones is gone; compared with another copy, unresolved V genes explain less than half, and the rest is unexplained. For this sample there are about 150,000 clones; approximately 93% appear just once. The ten biggest clones cover approximately 6% of the sample. The sample taken for sequencing was blood. The source of these receptors is a man aged 40-55 years in good health.

The rearrangement links TRBV7-2 to TRBJ2-7; D call uncertain. Germline CDR1 is SGHTA and CDR2 is FQGNSA. The CDR3 is made up of 15 amino acids. V was pared by 2 bases and J by 0 bases, with 11 bases between. CDR3 region: CASSLFVVGSYEQYF. In DNA form, the CDR3 reads TGTGCCAGCAGCTTATTCGTTGTCGGCTCCTACGAGCAGTACTTC.

This clone occurred once. This chain links TRBV4-1 with TRBJ2-2, with 8 nucleotides matching TRBD1. Germline trimming cut 1 base from V and 5 bases from J; bases unmatched to any gene: 9. The germline V gene has CDR1 MGHRA and CDR2 YSYEKL. The CDR3 contains 17 residues. This CDR3 is CASSQVSQGARTGELFF. CDR3 DNA sequence: TGCGCCAGCAGCCAAGTATCCCAGGGGGCGCGGACCGGGGAGCTGTTTTTT.

The V gene is TRBV5-1, the J gene TRBJ1-2, with D possibly TRBD1 on 5 matching bases. V lost 0 bases to trimming and J lost 1 base, with 16 bases between them. The CDR3 sequence is 17 residues long. The germline V gene encodes CDR1 SGHRS and CDR2 YFSETQ. CDR3 nucleotides: TGCGCCAGCAGCTTGGGCCCCGAGGGGCGGGTTAACTATGGCTACACCTTC. Its protein product is CASSLGPEGRVNYGYTF.

This chain links TRBV19 with TRBJ1-5; TRBD1 is a possible D gene (5 bases). Germline V gives CDR1 LNHDA, CDR2 SQIVND (reference sequence). Trimming left V 5 bases short and J 9 bases short, with 20 bases between. There are 15 residues in the CDR3. CDR3 DNA: TGTGCCAGTAGTGTGAGGGACCCAGCTTTGGGGCCCCAGCATTTT. Its translation: CASSVRDPALGPQHF.

This clone was picked up one time. The J gene is TRBJ2-7, the V gene TRBV5-1; 8 bases align to TRBD1. The germline gives CDR1 SGHRS, CDR2 YFSETQ. The CDR3 has 16 amino acids. V shed 0 bases and J 2 bases; nucleotides not matched to a gene: 7. This CDR3 reads CASSLVPDRGAYEQYF. Here the CDR3 DNA reads TGCGCCAGCAGCTTGGTCCCCGACAGGGGAGCCTACGAGCAGTACTTC.

The table lists this clone with a count of one. The rearrangement uses TRBV29-1 and TRBJ2-3; D might be TRBD1 (6 bases). CDR3 size: 15 residues. Germline values: CDR1 SQVTM, CDR2 ANQGSEA. V lost 0 bases, J lost 0 bases, and 10 bases lay in between. CDR3 residues: CSVEDAGASTDTQYF. The CDR3 DNA sequence: TGCAGCGTTGAAGATGCAGGGGCGAGCACAGATACGCAGTATTTT.

The J gene is TRBJ1-2, the V gene TRBV6-2 or TRBV6-3, with 9 bases identical to TRBD1. The V gene's germline CDR1 is MNHEY and CDR2 SVGEGT. The J segment lost 9 bases and the V segment lost 4 bases, leaving 18 bases of the junction unmatched. The CDR3 consists of 17 residues. The CDR3 here is CASSSVAGSGTGISYTF. CDR3 DNA sequence: TGTGCCAGCAGTTCCGTGGCCGGTTCGGGGACAGGGATCAGCTACACCTTC.

The chain is built from TRBV30 and TRBJ1-2, with D tentatively TRBD1 (6 bases). V lost 2 bases and J 7 bases, leaving 14 bases between the germline ends. This CDR3 is 13 amino acids long. Germline CDR1 and CDR2: GTSNPN and SVGIG (reference sequence). The CDR3 nucleotides are TGTGCCTGGAGTAAGGGGGGCTTAGGTGGCTACACCTTC. It translates to CAWSKGGLGGYTF.

This clone occurred once. This sequence joins TRBV19 and TRBJ1-5; D is undetermined. The CDR3 length is 13 residues. CDR1 LNHDA and CDR2 SQIVND come from the germline V gene (reference sequence). Trimming cost V 5 bases and J 0 bases, with 5 bases left between them. CDR3 protein: CASSAHSNQPQHF. CDR3 sequence (DNA): TGTGCCAGTAGTGCTCATAGCAATCAGCCCCAGCATTTT.

The rearrangement links TRBV7-9 to TRBJ2-1, with 7 nucleotides matching TRBD1. Germline CDR1 SEHNR, CDR2 FQNEAQ (reference sequence). Trimming took 5 bases from V and 6 from J; bases not matched to a gene: 10. This CDR3 has 15 residues. This CDR3 reads CASSARLQGSNEQFF. The CDR3 DNA sequence: TGTGCCAGCAGCGCAAGATTACAGGGGTCCAATGAGCAGTTCTTC.

V is TRBV19 and J is TRBJ2-7, with unresolved D. Trimming removed 0 bases at V and 0 bases at J, with 9 bases between. The CDR3 runs 15 residues. CDR1 and CDR2 from the germline V gene are LNHDA and SQIVND (reference sequence). CDR3 coding DNA: TGTGCCAGTAGTATAGATCGAGGTGGCTCCTACGAGCAGTACTTC. It translates to CASSIDRGGSYEQYF.

The chain carries TRBV7-2 and TRBJ1-2, with a possible D match to TRBD1 (5 bases). CDR3 length: 17 residues. The V and J ends lost 1 base and 8 bases respectively, with 23 bases between them. Germline-derived CDR1 and CDR2 are SGHTA and FQGNSA. The CDR3 sequence is CASSLVSAGTVGLGYTF. The CDR3 DNA sequence: TGTGCCAGCAGCTTAGTTTCGGCAGGGACGGTAGGATTAGGCTACACCTTC.

The J gene is TRBJ1-5, the V gene TRBV18; 12 bases are a match to TRBD1. V dropped 6 bases and J dropped 3; count of bases not matched to a gene: 9. Per germline, CDR1 KGHSH and CDR2 LQKENI. The CDR3 loop spans 17 amino acids. CDR3 DNA: TGTGCCAGCTCTCGGGGGACAGGGGGCGACTACAATCAGCCCCAGCATTTT. Protein product: CASSRGTGGDYNQPQHF.

The gene calls are TRBV19 and TRBJ1-1; D is perhaps TRBD1 (6 bases). The CDR3 spans 13 residues. CDR1 is LNHDA and CDR2 is SQIVND in the germline V gene (reference sequence). The germline V and J ends were trimmed by 6 bases and 4 bases, with 12 bases remaining between them. The chain's CDR3 is CASREGGGTEAFF. CDR3 bases: TGTGCCAGTAGGGAAGGGGGTGGCACTGAAGCTTTCTTT. The variable domain in full, completed from reference TRBV19 and TRBJ1-1, reads DGGITQSPKYLFRKEGQNVTLSCEQNLNHDAMYWYRQDPGQGLRLIYYSQIVNDFQKGDIAEGYSVSREKKESFPLTVTSAQKNPTAFYLCASREGGGTEAFFGQGTRLTVV.

The chain carries TRBV3-1 (or the pseudogene TRBV3-2) and TRBJ1-6; D is uncertain. V gave up 3 bases and J gave up 16 bases, with 16 bases separating them. This CDR3 contains 13 residues. CDR1 and CDR2 from the germline V gene are LGHDT and YNNKEL (reference sequence). CDR3 sequence reads: CASSHSSAPALHF. DNA of the CDR3: TGTGCCAGCAGCCATTCATCCGCACCTGCTCTCCACTTT.

This chain connects TRBV2 to TRBJ1-2; no definite D call. Germline V CDR1 and CDR2: SNHLY, FYNNEI. V was trimmed by 2 bases and J by 6 bases, leaving 7 bases between them. The CDR3 has 12 residues. DNA of the CDR3: TGTGCCAGCAGTGAACCTCTACATGGCTACACCTTC. It is translated as CASSEPLHGYTF.

The chain couples TRBV21-1 to TRBJ2-7; the table's D call of TRBD2 was not tested on the DNA. TRBV21-1 is described as a pseudogene. The CDR3 covers 15 residues. The CDR3 coding sequence is TGTGCCAGCAGCACCCGGCGGGACTTCTTCTACGAGCAGTACTTC. The encoded protein is CASSTRRDFFYEQYF.

V and J are TRBV27 and TRBJ1-2; D unclear. Germline V lookup: CDR1 MNHEY, CDR2 SMNVEV (reference sequence). Trimming cost V 5 bases and J 4 bases, with 8 bases left between them. The CDR3 runs to 12 residues. In nucleotides, the CDR3 is TGTGCCAGCAGTCCCTGGGGCTATGGCTACACCTTC. Protein: CASSPWGYGYTF.

This rearrangement joins TRBV3-1 (or the pseudogene TRBV3-2) to TRBJ1-5, with D possibly being TRBD1 (6 bases). The CDR3 is made up of 17 amino acids. Trimming removed 1 base from V and 2 bases from J, with 15 bases in between. CDR1 and CDR2 (germline): LGHDT, YNNKEL (reference sequence). CDR3 amino acids: CASSQAGRGNGNQPQHF. For the CDR3, the DNA is TGTGCCAGCAGCCAAGCAGGGAGGGGGAATGGCAATCAGCCCCAGCATTTT.

The CDR3 nucleotides are TGCGCCAGCAGCTCCGCCCCGGAGGGCTACAATGAGCAGTTCTTC. Translated: CASSSAPEGYNEQFF. The rearrangement joins TRBV4-1 to TRBJ2-1, with D possibly TRBD2 on 6 matching bases. CDR1 is MGHRA and CDR2 is YSYEKL in the germline V gene. The V end was cut by 5 bases, the J end by 3 bases, with 14 bases between. The CDR3 contains 15 residues.

The chain employs TRBV3-1 (or the pseudogene TRBV3-2) and TRBJ1-2, with TRBD1 matching 9 bases. Per germline, CDR1 LGHDT and CDR2 YNNKEL (reference sequence). The V and J ends lost 2 bases and 0 bases, in that order; junction bases with no gene match: 4. The CDR3 totals 16 residues. The CDR3 DNA is TGTGCCAGCAGCCAAACAGGACAGGGGACTAACTATGGCTACACCTTC. Protein: CASSQTGQGTNYGYTF.

DNA for the CDR3: TGTGCCAGTAGTCGGAGTCCGGGACAGGGGCCGGGTGGCTACACCTTC. This sequence encodes CASSRSPGQGPGGYTF. The chain employs TRBV19 and TRBJ1-2; TRBD1 matches at 10 bases. Germline trimming cut 5 bases from V and 7 bases from J; bases unmatched to any gene: 13. This CDR3 has 16 amino acids. CDR1 and CDR2 from the germline V gene are LNHDA and SQIVND (reference sequence).

The chain uses TRBV5-6 and TRBJ1-4, with TRBD1 matching over 7 bases. The V and J ends lost 2 bases and 8 bases, in that order; junction bases with no gene match: 3. CDR1 and CDR2 (germline): SGHDT, YYEEEE. The CDR3 contains 13 residues. The CDR3 nucleotides read TGTGCCAGCAGCTTACAGGGGACCGAAAAACTGTTTTTT. It codes for CASSLQGTEKLFF. Using reference TRBV5-6 and TRBJ1-4 for the parts outside the CDR3, the full variable domain is DAGVTQSPTHLIKTRGQQVTLRCSPKSGHDTVSWYQQALGQGPQFIFQYYEEEERQRGNFPDRFSGHQFPNYSSELNVNALLLGDSALYLCASSLQGTEKLFFGSGTQLSVL.

Details on this clone: The identical CDR3 is also encoded by other nucleotide sequences in the sample. The rearrangement uses TRBV6-5 and TRBJ1-4; maybe TRBD1 (6 bases). V lost 8 bases and J lost 0, with 10 bases in between. This CDR3 region has 14 residues. Germline assignment: CDR1 MNHEY and CDR2 SVGAGI. The CDR3 coding sequence is TGTGCCAGCTCAAGGACAGCAACTAATGAAAAACTGTTTTTT. This sequence encodes CASSRTATNEKLFF.

This clone was seen once. CDR3 coding DNA: TGTGCCAGCAGCGTCATCCCAGGGGATTCCTACGAGCAGTACTTC. Translated, it gives CASSVIPGDSYEQYF. The chain recombines TRBV7-9 with TRBJ2-7, with D possibly being TRBD1 (6 bases). Germline V gene lookup returns CDR1 SEHNR and CDR2 FQNEAQ (reference sequence). The V end lost 5 bases, the J end lost 1 base, and 15 bases lay between the germline ends. CDR3 length equals 15 residues.